This TCR beta chain was sequenced during a study of T cell responses to AZD1222 COVID-19 vaccine. Generated by immunoSEQ multiplex PCR, the TCRdb table keeps only in-frame clones and is missing some. Found here are around 150,000 clones, approximately 92% of them singletons; the top ten hold approximately 6.5%. Worth noting for this clone: At one end, the junction sequence differs from germline, possibly due to a read error.

The V gene's germline CDR1 is MGHRA and CDR2 YSYEKL. The CDR3 extends over 14 amino acids. The specimen comprised peripheral blood, sampled 28 days after the second AZD1222 dose. This receptor was identified in an adult who received the AZD1222 COVID-19 vaccine. The chain recombines TRBV4-1 with TRBJ2-7; tentatively, D is TRBD1 (5 bases). The CDR3 sequence is CTSSSRRASYEQYF. CDR3 nucleotides: TGCACCAGCAGCTCCCGCAGGGCATCCTACGAGCAGTACTTC.